This T cell receptor beta chain originates from a study of T cells after yellow fever vaccination (dated by TCRdb to the late 2010s). Regarding the research as a whole: The SMART-Seq v4 Ultra Low Input RNA kit was used to prepare libraries from fractions with low cell numbers. To follow T-cell clones before and after primary and booster YFV17D yellow fever vaccination, bulk TCR alpha and beta repertoires were sequenced over time. Two healthy male donors made up the cohort, one aged 18 to 29 years and the other aged 30 to 40 years. Bulk PBMC replicates and cell subsets were isolated from blood drawn at multiple timepoints before and after both primary and secondary immunization. Summary of the overall study and its limitations: Computational filtering was required because FACS-sorted repertoires could contain abundant contaminating clonotypes from the bulk population. A small share of clonotypes was detected in both CD4 and CD8 compartments, with the overlap likely arising from convergent recombination. The secondary T-cell response was weaker than the primary response but faster, peaking on day 5 instead of day 15. Most clones expanded after primary vaccination were re-detected after the booster (around 96% of CD4 and approximately 85% of CD8), suggesting broad memory maintenance. Only a couple of donors were included in the study, so the extent to which the findings can be generalized is limited.

On this clonotype: What this receptor recognizes is not known. No per-base quality is available; no much larger clone lies one base away.

The CDR3 sequence holds 12 residues, the cysteine and phenylalanine included. Only CDR3 DNA remains: 36 bases, in frame from the first base. V and J lose 7 bases and 1 base, and a span of 4 bases separates them. Sequencing was performed on an Illumina NovaSeq 6000. Synthesis of TCR cDNA relied on 5'RACE template switching, a step that introduced a universal primer site along with unique molecular identifiers. cDNA synthesis was primed from both the TCR alpha and TCR beta constant segments. Library amplification used two PCR steps, and the second PCR step added sample barcodes and sequencing adapters. Sequencing of libraries was done on Illumina HiSeq 2500 (2x100 bp) or NovaSeq (2x150 bp). On the authors' methods: Demultiplexing of reads and collapsing into UMI consensus sequences were performed with MIGEC, and V(D)J alignment was carried out with MiXCR. Clonotypes responding to the vaccine were identified with edgeR on replicate PBMC samples, with the criteria of FDR below 0.01 and a log2 fold change above 5 up to day 15. CD4 or CD8 identity was assigned to each bulk clonotype according to whether the clonotype was present at higher abundance in the sequenced CD4 repertoire or the sequenced CD8 repertoire. TCRdb reran the public reads through fastp at Q25 and MiXCR, keeping productive beta chains. CDR3 protein sequences are deduplicated, and each keeps its most common genes and DNA. It is TCRdb's table, rather than the study itself, that gives the V and J calls and clone size. The sample profile shows some 340,000 distinct CDR3 sequences; around 10% of them were found once. In total, the top ten clones hold roughly 3% of the sample.

The treatment or condition label on this specimen signifies: live attenuated yellow fever vaccine strain. PBMCs were isolated from peripheral blood using a standard Ficoll-Paque protocol. Dynabeads CD4 and CD8 positive selection kits were used to isolate the CD4 and CD8 T-cell fractions. TriZol was used to extract RNA from bulk PBMCs, CD4 and CD8 fractions, and dextramer-positive and dextramer-negative fractions. Sample: CD4+ T cells sorted from PBMCs, taken 45 days after the yellow fever booster vaccination. The V and J segments used are TRBV12-3 or TRBV12-4 and TRBJ2-2, with no confidently assigned D gene. The clonotype comes from a man younger than 35 who received the YFV17D yellow fever vaccine. The DNA sequence is as follows: TGTGCCAGCACCCGGAACACCGGGGAGCTGTTTTTT. Translated, this gives CASTRNTGELFF.